Each of the 9 T cell receptor beta chains below was sequenced from the same sample in a study of CD8+CD57+ T cells in acquired aplastic anemia. The TCR beta profiling, which covered VDJ combination and CDR3 sequence, was carried out using genomic DNA as the template. TCRdb analysed the reads with MiXCR anew, one entry per CDR3 protein. The sample lists about 190,000 distinct CDR3 sequences, less than 65% occurring once. The specimen was sorted CD4+, CD8+, or CD8+CD57+ T cells (not recorded which) from PBMCs. The receptors were sampled from a human donor with severe aplastic anemia or a healthy control (not recorded which).

This clonotype was counted a few times. V usage is TRBV19 and J usage is TRBJ1-1, with a weak D call TRBD1 (5 bases). CDR3 length equals 13 residues. The ends were cut back, 3 bases at V and 1 base at J, with 6 bases in the middle. CDR1 LNHDA and CDR2 SQIVND come from the germline V gene (reference sequence). The CDR3 bases are TGTGCCAGTAGTATGAGGGGGAACACTGAAGCTTTCTTT. Translated, it gives CASSMRGNTEAFF.

The chain employs TRBV5-1 and TRBJ2-3; 7 bases line up with TRBD1. Germline V lookup: CDR1 SGHRS, CDR2 YFSETQ. With V trimmed by 4 bases and J by 0 bases, 2 bases remained unmatched. CDR3 length: 14 residues. Here the CDR3 DNA reads TGCGCCAGCAGCGGGACAGCTAGCACAGATACGCAGTATTTT. The encoded protein is CASSGTASTDTQYF.

V is TRBV19 and J is TRBJ1-4; 9 bases align to TRBD1. V trimming: 6 bases; J trimming: 8 bases; junction bases outside the gene matches: 10. Germline loops: CDR1 LNHDA, CDR2 SQIVND (reference sequence). The CDR3 extends over 15 amino acids. Written as DNA, the CDR3 is TGTGCCAGTAGGGATTCCGGGACAGGGACCGAAAAACTGTTTTTT. Translating gives CASRDSGTGTEKLFF.

CDR3 DNA sequence: TGTGCCTGGAGTGAAGGAGCGGGGGGACCCTACGAGCAGTACTTC. Amino acid sequence: CAWSEGAGGPYEQYF. This rearrangement joins TRBV30 to TRBJ2-7; 9 bases line up with TRBD2. Germline lookup yields CDR1 GTSNPN and CDR2 SVGIG (reference sequence). The CDR3 covers 15 residues. With 1 base clipped from V and 2 bases from J, the junction kept 6 bases outside the gene matches.

The chain employs TRBV7-9 and TRBJ2-3, with 8 bases fitting TRBD2. The CDR3 consists of 15 residues. Germline assignment: CDR1 SEHNR and CDR2 FQNEAQ (reference sequence). V gave up 3 bases and J gave up 0 bases; unmatched junction bases: 2. The CDR3 nucleotides are TGTGCCAGCAGCTTGAGCGGGAGTAGCACAGATACGCAGTATTTT. Its translation: CASSLSGSSTDTQYF.

This clonotype was recorded at least ten times. The rearrangement links TRBV11-2 to TRBJ2-5; no clear D gene. The V gene lost 2 bases and the J gene lost 5 bases, with 6 bases spanning the gap. Germline V gene lookup returns CDR1 SGHAT and CDR2 FQNNGV. CDR3 length equals 12 residues. CDR3 sequence reads: CASSLFGETQYF. CDR3 coding DNA: TGTGCCAGCAGCTTATTCGGGGAGACCCAGTACTTC.

This clonotype was seen more than once but under ten times. The V gene is TRBV12-3 or TRBV12-4, the J gene TRBJ2-1, with D possibly TRBD2 on 7 matching bases. V lost 5 bases and J 3 bases, leaving 20 bases between the germline ends. There are 17 residues in the CDR3. In nucleotides, the CDR3 is TGTGCCAGCAGTCCGGGGGAGGGGGAGTTTTACTACAATGAGCAGTTCTTC. This translates into CASSPGEGEFYYNEQFF.

The CDR3 bases are TGTGCCAGCACCCTCTTCTCTGGAAACACCATATATTTT. Residues: CASTLFSGNTIYF. The chain links TRBV7-2 to TRBJ1-3; no reliable D call. The CDR3 has 13 amino acids. Germline V lookup: CDR1 SGHTA, CDR2 FQGNSA. Trimming cost V 7 bases and J 0 bases, with 7 bases left between them.

The chain employs TRBV5-1 and TRBJ1-2; 9 bases are a match to TRBD1. This CDR3 region has 15 residues. V shed 7 bases, J shed 8 bases, and the junction held 15 bases outside the gene matches. Germline CDR1 SGHRS, CDR2 YFSETQ. CDR3 residues: CASRPGTGKGGGYTF. In nucleotides, the CDR3 is TGCGCCAGCCGTCCCGGGACAGGGAAAGGTGGCGGCTACACCTTC.